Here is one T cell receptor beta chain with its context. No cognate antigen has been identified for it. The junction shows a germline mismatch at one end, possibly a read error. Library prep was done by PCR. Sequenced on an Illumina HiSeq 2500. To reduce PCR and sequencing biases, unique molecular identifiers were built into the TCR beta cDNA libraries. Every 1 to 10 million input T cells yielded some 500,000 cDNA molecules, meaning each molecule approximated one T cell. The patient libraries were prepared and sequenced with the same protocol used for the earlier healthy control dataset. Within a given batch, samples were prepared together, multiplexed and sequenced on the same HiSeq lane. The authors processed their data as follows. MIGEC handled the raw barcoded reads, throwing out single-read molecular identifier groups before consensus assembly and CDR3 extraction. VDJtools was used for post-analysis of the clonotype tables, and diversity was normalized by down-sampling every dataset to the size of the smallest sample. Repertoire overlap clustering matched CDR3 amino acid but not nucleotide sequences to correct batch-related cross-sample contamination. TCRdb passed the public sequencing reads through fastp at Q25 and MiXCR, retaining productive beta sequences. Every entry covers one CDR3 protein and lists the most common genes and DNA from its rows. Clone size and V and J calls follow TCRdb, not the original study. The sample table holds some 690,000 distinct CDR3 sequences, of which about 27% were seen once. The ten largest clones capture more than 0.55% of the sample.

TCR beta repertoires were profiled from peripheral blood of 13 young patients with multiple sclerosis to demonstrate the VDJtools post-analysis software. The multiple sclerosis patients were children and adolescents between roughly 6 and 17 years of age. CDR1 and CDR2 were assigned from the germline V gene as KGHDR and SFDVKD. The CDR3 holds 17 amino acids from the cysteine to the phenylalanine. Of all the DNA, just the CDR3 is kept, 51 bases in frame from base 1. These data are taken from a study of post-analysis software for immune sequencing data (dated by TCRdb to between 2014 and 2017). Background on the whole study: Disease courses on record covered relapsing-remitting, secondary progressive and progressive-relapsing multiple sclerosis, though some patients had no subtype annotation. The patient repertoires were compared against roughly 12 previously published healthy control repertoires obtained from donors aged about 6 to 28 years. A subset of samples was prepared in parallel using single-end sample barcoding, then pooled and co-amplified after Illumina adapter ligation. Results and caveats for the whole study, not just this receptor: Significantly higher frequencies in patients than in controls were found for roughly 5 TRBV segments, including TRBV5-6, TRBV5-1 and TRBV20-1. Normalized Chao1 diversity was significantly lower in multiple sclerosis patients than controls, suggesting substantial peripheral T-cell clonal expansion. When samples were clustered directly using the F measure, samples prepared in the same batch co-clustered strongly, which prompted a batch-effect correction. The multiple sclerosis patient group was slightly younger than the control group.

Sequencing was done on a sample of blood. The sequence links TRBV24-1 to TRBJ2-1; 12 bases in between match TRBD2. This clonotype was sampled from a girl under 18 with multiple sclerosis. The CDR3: CAASDPTTSGGYNEQFF. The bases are TGTGCCGCCAGTGACCCGACGACTAGCGGGGGTTACAATGAGCAGTTCTTC.